This TCR beta chain was retrieved from a study of CD8 T cells in ankylosing spondylitis. Study conclusions and caveats: Reports say disease-linked clones showed up significantly more in matched ankylosing spondylitis synovial fluid.

TCRdb re-derived calls from the 5' RACE reads in MiXCR, one entry per CDR3 protein. The sample carries 250,000 to 300,000 distinct CDR3 sequences, 20% recorded once. Germline V gives CDR1 MGHDK, CDR2 SYGVNS. The CDR3 extends over 15 amino acids. V dropped 10 bases and J dropped 1; count of bases not matched to a gene: 8. As for this clonotype: Its antigen is not identified.

The receptor was derived from a male donor with ankylosing spondylitis or in good health (not recorded which). Sequenced: blood, either unsorted or a sorted T cell fraction (not recorded which). This sequence joins TRBV25-1 and TRBJ2-3; the match to TRBD2 covers 10 bases. CDR3 sequence (DNA): TGTGCCACCGCCCTAGCGGGAGAAGGCACAGATACGCAGTATTTT. This gives the protein CATALAGEGTDTQYF.